Presented here are 22 T cell receptor beta chains from one specimen sequenced in a study of CD8 T cells in ankylosing spondylitis. TCRdb used MiXCR to reprocess the 5' RACE reads, holding one entry per CDR3 protein. Of 250,000 or so distinct CDR3 sequences in the sample, roughly a quarter were seen once. The source material was blood, either unsorted or a sorted T cell fraction (not recorded which). Receptors were obtained from a male donor with ankylosing spondylitis or in good health (not recorded which).

As for this clonotype: A much larger clone lies one base from this, so it may be a read error. This chain uses TRBV10-3 with TRBJ2-3, with 12 bases lining up with TRBD2. Germline V gene data show CDR1 as ENHRY and CDR2 as SYGVKD. This CDR3 region has 16 residues. The V segment lost 6 bases and the J segment 4 bases; nucleotides outside the gene matches: 8. This CDR3 is CAIRFLAGGLSDTQYF. The CDR3 bases are TGTGCCATCAGATTTCTAGCGGGGGGGCTCTCAGATACGCAGTATTTT.

This chain links TRBV12-3 or TRBV12-4 with TRBJ2-7, with TRBD1 identical over 7 bases. This CDR3 contains 14 residues. The ends lost 3 bases at V and 3 bases at J; junction bases unmatched: 5. The CDR3 spells CASSFRDSIYEQYF. As DNA, the CDR3 is TGTGCCAGCAGTTTCCGGGACAGCATCTACGAGCAGTACTTC.

On this clonotype: It may be a read error: a sequence one base away is much more abundant. The chain carries TRBV12-3 or TRBV12-4 and TRBJ2-7; TRBD1 matches at 9 bases. V lost 5 bases and J lost 3; bases outside the gene matches: 2. This CDR3 has 13 amino acids. As DNA, the CDR3 is TGTGCCAGCAGTAGGGACAGGGACTACGAGCAGTACTTC. Protein: CASSRDRDYEQYF.

This chain joins TRBV20-1 and TRBJ2-1; no clear D. V lost 0 bases and J 9 bases, leaving 18 bases between the germline ends. The CDR3 length is 15 residues. CDR1 is DFQATT and CDR2 is SNEGSKA in the germline V gene (reference sequence). In DNA form, the CDR3 reads TGCAGTGCTAGAGATCTAACCTTACATGGTGCTGAGCAGTTCTTC. It codes for CSARDLTLHGAEQFF.

The genes are TRBV2 and TRBJ2-3; TRBD1 is a possible D gene (6 bases). V lost 7 bases, J lost 2 bases, and 10 bases lay in between. The germline gives CDR1 SNHLY, CDR2 FYNNEI. This CDR3 is 13 amino acids long. This CDR3 reads CASKGQYTDTQYF. The CDR3, as DNA: TGTGCCAGCAAAGGACAGTACACAGATACGCAGTATTTT.

J is TRBJ1-1 and V is TRBV20-1; a possible D gene is TRBD1 (6 bases). The CDR3 sequence is 13 residues long. V was pared by 8 bases and J by 3 bases, with 16 bases between. Germline CDR1 and CDR2: DFQATT and SNEGSKA (reference sequence). CDR3 region: CSPLDRRDTEAFF. DNA for the CDR3: TGCAGTCCCCTCGACAGGCGGGACACTGAAGCTTTCTTT.

This clonotype was counted many times. This chain links TRBV29-1 with TRBJ1-1; 7 nucleotides line up with TRBD1. The CDR3 is made up of 13 amino acids. After removal of 3 bases from V and 0 bases from J, the junction contained 1 base not matched to a gene. CDR1 and CDR2 (germline): SQVTM, ANQGSEA. CDR3 region: CSVETGLNTEAFF. As DNA, the CDR3 is TGCAGCGTTGAGACAGGGCTGAACACTGAAGCTTTCTTT.

This clonotype has just a few counts. The chain links TRBV20-1 to TRBJ2-3; 7 nucleotides line up with TRBD1. The CDR3 loop spans 15 amino acids. Germline-derived CDR1 and CDR2 are DFQATT and SNEGSKA (reference sequence). Germline trimming cut 5 bases from V and 0 bases from J; bases unmatched to any gene: 8. This CDR3 is CSARTGTVSTDTQYF. DNA for the CDR3: TGCAGTGCTCGAACCGGGACAGTGAGCACAGATACGCAGTATTTT.

A few counts support this clonotype. The chain employs TRBV20-1 and TRBJ2-2, with 9 bases lining up with TRBD1. CDR1 DFQATT and CDR2 SNEGSKA come from the germline V gene (reference sequence). This CDR3 spans 18 amino acids. V shed 1 base and J 4 bases; nucleotides not matched to a gene: 13. CDR3 in DNA: TGCAGTGCTAGAGCTTCGGGGCGAGGGACAGGGAGCACCGGGGAGCTGTTTTTT. Residues: CSARASGRGTGSTGELFF.

This clonotype was counted ten times or more. This chain links TRBV7-2 with TRBJ1-1, with D hard to call. V lost 5 bases and J lost 4, with 11 bases in between. The CDR3 length is 13 residues. Germline V lookup: CDR1 SGHTA, CDR2 FQGNSA. CDR3 amino acids: CASSLWVFTEAFF. CDR3 nucleotides: TGTGCCAGCAGCCTCTGGGTATTCACTGAAGCTTTCTTT.

There are many counts of this clonotype. The chain is built from TRBV10-3 and TRBJ1-2; D remains ambiguous. The germline V and J ends were trimmed by 4 bases and 6 bases, with 6 bases remaining between them. CDR3 length: 11 residues. CDR1 is ENHRY and CDR2 is SYGVKD in the germline V gene. The CDR3 reads CAISGGNGYTF. The CDR3 coding sequence is TGTGCCATCAGTGGTGGGAATGGCTACACCTTC.

This clonotype appeared many times. The rearrangement links TRBV25-1 to TRBJ1-2, with no clear D. Trimming took 6 bases from V and 2 from J, leaving 7 bases between them. Germline assignment: CDR1 MGHDK and CDR2 SYGVNS. This CDR3 has 12 amino acids. CDR3 DNA: TGTGCCAGCAGGGCTGGGAACTATGGCTACACCTTC. Translated, it gives CASRAGNYGYTF.

The sample holds a few counts of this clonotype. The J gene is TRBJ2-7, the V gene TRBV20-1, with TRBD2 matching over 7 bases. Germline V gives CDR1 DFQATT, CDR2 SNEGSKA (reference sequence). The V gene end was trimmed by 5 bases and the J gene end by 4 bases; junction bases not matched to a gene: 14. The CDR3 has 15 residues. This CDR3 is CSAPHPGLNLYEQYF. The CDR3 DNA reads TGCAGTGCTCCGCACCCGGGACTAAACCTTTACGAGCAGTACTTC.

The genes are TRBV2 and TRBJ1-1; possible D gene TRBD1, 6 bases. Between the trimmed V and J ends, which lost 6 bases and 7 bases, there was a span of 15 bases. This CDR3 region has 13 residues. CDR1 is SNHLY, CDR2 FYNNEI, per germline. CDR3 nucleotides: TGTGCCAGCAGGTACAGGGATTGGAGTGAAGCTTTCTTT. Translated: CASRYRDWSEAFF.

This chain links TRBV20-1 with TRBJ2-3, with 9 bases identical to TRBD2. Trimming cost V 1 base and J 4 bases; bases outside gene matches: 3. This CDR3 is 14 amino acids long. Germline-derived CDR1 and CDR2 are DFQATT and SNEGSKA (reference sequence). The CDR3 here is CSARVVAGADTQYF. CDR3 DNA: TGCAGTGCTAGAGTGGTAGCGGGGGCAGATACGCAGTATTTT.

This clonotype was detected many times. The chain is built from TRBV20-1 and TRBJ1-1; D is possibly TRBD1 (5 bases). Trimming pared 3 bases from V and 3 bases from J, leaving 17 bases between. The CDR3 is made up of 15 amino acids. CDR1 DFQATT and CDR2 SNEGSKA come from the germline V gene (reference sequence). The CDR3 region has the DNA TGCAGTGCTAGTAGTTATCGGGGCTCTGACACTGAAGCTTTCTTT. This translates into CSASSYRGSDTEAFF.

The CDR3 coding sequence is TGTGCCAGCAGGCGACGGGAACAAGAGACCCAGTACTTC. Protein product: CASRRREQETQYF. This chain connects TRBV6-1 to TRBJ2-5; tentative D call: TRBD2 (5 bases). Germline V gene lookup returns CDR1 MNHNS and CDR2 SASEGT. The CDR3 sequence is 13 residues long. Trimming pared 6 bases from V and 2 bases from J, leaving 10 bases between.

This sequence joins TRBV20-1 and TRBJ1-6; no clear D gene. The germline V and J ends were trimmed by 1 base and 8 bases, with 9 bases remaining between them. The CDR3 extends over 13 amino acids. The V gene's germline CDR1 is DFQATT and CDR2 SNEGSKA (reference sequence). The CDR3: CSARGRLHSPLHF. Here the CDR3 DNA reads TGCAGTGCTAGAGGAAGGTTGCATTCACCCCTCCACTTT.

The chain links TRBV12-5 to TRBJ1-6, with D possibly matching TRBD1 (6 bases). V lost 3 bases to trimming and J lost 2 bases, with 23 bases between them. The germline V gene encodes CDR1 LGHNT and CDR2 FRNRAP. The CDR3 totals 20 residues. CDR3 sequence (DNA): TGTGCTAGTGGTTTAGGGGCCAGGGGACTAAATTCGGCCTATAATTCACCCCTCCACTTT. It is translated as CASGLGARGLNSAYNSPLHF. Looking up the rest from reference TRBV12-5 and TRBJ1-6 gives the full variable domain: DARVTQTPRHKVTEMGQEVTMRCQPILGHNTVFWYRQTMMQGLELLAYFRNRAPLDDSGMPKDRFSAEMPDATLATLKIQPSEPRDSAVYFCASGLGARGLNSAYNSPLHFGNGTRLTVT.

This clonotype was seen at least ten times. The CDR3 DNA sequence: TGCAGTGCTAGAGATCGGGGCCCTGAAGCTTTCTTT. Protein product: CSARDRGPEAFF. The rearrangement joins TRBV20-1 to TRBJ1-1; TRBD1 is a possible D gene (5 bases). Trimming took off 0 bases at V and 6 bases at J, with 8 bases between the two ends. From germline, CDR1 is DFQATT and CDR2 SNEGSKA (reference sequence). There are 12 residues in the CDR3.

This clonotype was counted ten times or more. The chain carries TRBV20-1 and TRBJ1-2; TRBD1 agrees at 8 bases. The CDR3 has 13 residues. V lost 3 bases, J lost 8 bases, and 8 bases stayed unmatched. Germline V gene sequence: CDR1 DFQATT, CDR2 SNEGSKA (reference sequence). This chain's CDR3 is CSARGQVGSGYTF. Written as DNA, the CDR3 is TGCAGTGCTAGGGGACAGGTCGGTAGCGGCTACACCTTC.

This clonotype was counted between two and nine times. The chain combines TRBV9 with TRBJ2-1, with a tentative D call TRBD2 (6 bases). The ends were cut back, 0 bases at V and 7 bases at J, with 14 bases in the middle. This CDR3 has 15 residues. Germline CDR1 is SGDLS and CDR2 is YYNGEE. The CDR3 coding sequence is TGTGCCAGCAGCGTAGTGGGACTGAGTATAAATGAGCAGTTCTTC. Its translation: CASSVVGLSINEQFF.